This T cell receptor (beta chain) was recovered during a study of OX40 agonist ivuxolimab in advanced cancers. Overall study context: Intravenous ivuxolimab at 0.01 to 10 mg/kg was given to patients every 2 weeks. People who had prior anti-PD-1, anti-PD-L1 or anti-CTLA-4 therapy could take part, and around 40% had some.

The sampling schedule covered blood at baseline, cycle 4 day 1, and cycle 7 day 1. Germline V lookup: CDR1 SGHRS, CDR2 YFSETQ. Deletions cut 4 bases from V and 1 base from J, with 3 bases between. The CDR3 consists of 11 residues. The method was immunoSEQ multiplex PCR; TCRdb's version includes in-frame clones alone and lacks a portion of them. In the table there are about 27,000 clones, approximately 78% of which are singletons. The genes are TRBV5-1 and TRBJ2-7; D is uncertain. The sequence was obtained from an adult with an advanced solid tumor such as melanoma, head and neck, liver or kidney cancer. The sequenced sample was CD4+ or CD8+ T cells sorted from blood, obtained in a trial of the OX40 agonist ivuxolimab. CDR3 amino acids: CASSNSYEQYF. CDR3 in DNA: TGCGCCAGCAGCAATTCCTACGAGCAGTACTTC. The full variable domain, rest sourced from reference TRBV5-1 and TRBJ2-7, is KAGVTQTPRYLIKTRGQQVTLSCSPISGHRSVSWYQQTPGQGLQFLFEYFSETQRNKGNFPGRFSGRQFSNSRSEMNVSTLELGDSALYLCASSNSYEQYFGPGTRLTVT.